The present T cell receptor (beta chain) was sequenced within a study of beta chain features in type 1 diabetes. Study-level background: Patients shared similar age, gender and cell yields with healthy donors. Findings of the study overall: The VDJ junctions of type 1 diabetes patients carried fewer insertions and more deletions. For cells with high TCR expression, cDNA sequencing could yield over-representation. Possible PCR preference for shorter templates applied equally to patients and controls.

In regard to this clone: The antigen is undetermined.

Since all of the isolated RNA was reverse transcribed, expressed TCRB transcripts were what got sequenced. Produced via immunoSEQ multiplex PCR; TCRdb's table is partial and in-frame only. The data show a few hundred thousand clones, less than 15% seen once. CDR1 SGHNT and CDR2 YYREEE come from the germline V gene (reference sequence). The CDR3 has 15 residues. The V end was cut by 1 base, the J end by 3 bases, with 11 bases between. The J gene is TRBJ2-4, the V gene TRBV5-4; D possibly corresponds to TRBD1 (5 bases). This receptor was identified in a woman aged 18-30 years in good health. The sample consisted of naive CD4+ T cells from blood. This chain's CDR3 is CASSLQGLGKNIQYF. Written as DNA, the CDR3 is TGTGCCAGCAGCTTGCAGGGTCTAGGCAAAAACATTCAGTACTTC. The complete variable domain, with remaining parts taken from reference TRBV5-4 and TRBJ2-4, reads ETGVTQSPTHLIKTRGQQVTLRCSSQSGHNTVSWYQQALGQGPQFIFQYYREEENGRGNFPPRFSGLQFPNYSSELNVNALELDDSALYLCASSLQGLGKNIQYFGAGTRLSVL.